This entry features one T cell receptor beta chain sequence. An end of the junction differs from the germline gene, which may be a read error. This sample is part of a study of cytomegalovirus exposure and HLA in healthy donors. The CDR3 sequence is 14 residues long. Per the germline V gene, CDR1 is SSHAT and CDR2 is FNYEAQ (reference sequence). The primer mix had 60 Vbeta and 13 Jbeta primers. Profiling relied on immunoSEQ multiplex PCR, and the TCRdb table lists in-frame clones only, not all of them. The table has about 180,000 clones, roughly 81% seen once; the top ten hold 4.8%. Material for sequencing was PBMCs. The receptor was derived from a girl aged 10 to 17 in good health and CMV-seropositive. The chain has TRBV7-7 and TRBJ2-7, with 9 bases matching TRBD2. The CDR3, as DNA: TGTGCTAGCAGCCCCGAGGGGCTAGCGGGAGAGCAGTACTTC. Its translation: CASSPEGLAGEQYF.